This TCR beta chain stems from a study of beta chain features in type 1 diabetes (dated by TCRdb to between 2018 and 2020). Background for the entire study: Mean age, gender distribution, total cell number and subset yield did not differ between patients and healthy donors. Naive and central memory subsets were obtained from all 30 or so donors, but regulatory and stem cell-like memory subsets were isolated from only 8 patients and roughly 8 healthy donors. In the study, TCRB repertoires of sorted circulating CD4+ T cell subsets from recently diagnosed type 1 diabetes patients were compared with those of matched healthy donors. A total of 100 million to 140 million sorted cells were examined across all samples, and the number of cells per subset was strongly correlated with RNA yield. Study-wide findings and limitations: Sequencing cDNA rather than genomic DNA could over-represent highly expressing activated cells, although activation and CD3 levels did not differ between groups. Because the HLA sub-analyses included only small numbers of individuals, any influence of HLA type on TCRB rearrangement was left unresolved. Naive, central memory and regulatory TCRB repertoires appeared to be more alike among patients than among healthy donors. PCR may preferentially amplify shorter templates, but because patient and control samples were amplified and corrected together, any resulting skew would affect both groups equally. At VDJ recombination sites, patients with type 1 diabetes made fewer insertions and deleted more nucleotides, a pattern implying thymic rearrangement abnormalities. Type 1 diabetes patients showed a moderate but significant shortening of TCRB CDR3 length in all four CD4+ subsets.

Each donor gave one peripheral blood draw, averaging approximately 0.12 L, which was collected into heparinised tubes. Naive, central memory, regulatory and stem cell-like memory CD4+ T cells were sorted on a BD FACSAria II using a panel including CD45RO, CCR7, CD25, CD127, CD95 and CD27. Every sorted population had a purity above 95%. Right away, PBMCs were isolated by Lymphoprep density gradient centrifugation and were stained directly, with no culture step. So that batch effects would be minimized, each experiment stained and sorted samples in pairs, pairing one healthy donor with one patient. CDR1 and CDR2 are drawn from the germline V gene (reference sequence): MNHNY, SVGAGI. Including the terminal cysteine and phenylalanine, the CDR3 comprises 13 residues. The kept DNA is CDR3 alone, 39 bases in frame from the first base. V trim: 11 bases; J trim: 6 bases; unmatched bases: 10. This clone was detected a few times. Its recognized antigen is unknown. No much larger clone is present one base from it, and per-base qualities are unavailable.

All of the isolated RNA was reverse transcribed with the High Capacity cDNA Reverse Transcription Kit, so expressed TCRB transcripts were sequenced. Deep immunoSEQ sequencing was performed on naive, central memory and regulatory T cell samples, with an average of roughly 3.5 million total reads per sample. Sorted cells were lysed in RLT buffer, and RNA was extracted using DNase-treated RNeasy Micro or Mini kits according to cell number. To prevent cross-contamination, each cell subset was processed individually, whereas patient and healthy donor samples were processed jointly. Using the immunoSEQ multiplex PCR, TCRB sequences were amplified from cDNA into 87-bp fragments spanning the CDR3 region. The amplicons were sequenced using the Illumina HiSeq platform. Per the source publication's procedure: PCR bias was corrected computationally using synthetic template baselines, and reads within Hamming distance 2 were collapsed, with unmergeable singletons discarded. Reads were aligned against IMGT so that V, D and J genes, CDR3 length and insertions or deletions at six rearrangement sites could be assigned. Within each subset, clonotype counts were normalized to the number of sorted cells before true diversity and Gini coefficients were calculated with the tcR R package. Repertoire sharing was quantified using the overlap coefficient calculated on TCRB nucleotide sequences. As a proxy for the pre-selection repertoire, out-of-frame TCRB sequences from naive cells were analyzed. Entries here come from immuneACCESS through TCRdb and include only in-frame sequences with V and J called. Some clones fail to appear in such tables; in the studies checked, an unresolved V gene covers under half of the shortfall, and the cause of the remainder is unknown. The V and J calls and clone size were taken over from that table, and D and trimming were inferred from the DNA. Within this sample are hundreds of thousands of clones, with over 12% of them counted one time only. The top ten constitute approximately 0.043% of the sample.

Sequences were obtained from naive CD4+ T cells from blood. This specimen's cell subset or site label, per the study, means: true naive CD4+ T cells. The V gene is TRBV6-6 and the J gene is TRBJ2-4; 7 bases in between match TRBD2. The source of this sequence is a man aged 18 to 30 with type 1 diabetes. The DNA sequence is given as TGTGCCGGGGCGGGAGAGTCGGGAAACATTCAGTACTTC. This yields the protein CAGAGESGNIQYF.